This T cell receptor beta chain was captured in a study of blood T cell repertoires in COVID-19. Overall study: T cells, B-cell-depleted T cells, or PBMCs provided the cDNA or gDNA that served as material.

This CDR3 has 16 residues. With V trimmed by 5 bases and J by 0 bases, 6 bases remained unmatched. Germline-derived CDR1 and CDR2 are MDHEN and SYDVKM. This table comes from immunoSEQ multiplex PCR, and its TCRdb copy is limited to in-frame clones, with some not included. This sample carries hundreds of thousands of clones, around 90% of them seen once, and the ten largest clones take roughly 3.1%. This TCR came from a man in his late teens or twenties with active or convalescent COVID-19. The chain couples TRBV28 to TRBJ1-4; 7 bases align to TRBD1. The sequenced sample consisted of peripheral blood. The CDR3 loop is CASSLTGTATNEKLFF. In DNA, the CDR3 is TGTGCCAGCAGTCTGACAGGGACTGCAACTAATGAAAAACTGTTTTTT.